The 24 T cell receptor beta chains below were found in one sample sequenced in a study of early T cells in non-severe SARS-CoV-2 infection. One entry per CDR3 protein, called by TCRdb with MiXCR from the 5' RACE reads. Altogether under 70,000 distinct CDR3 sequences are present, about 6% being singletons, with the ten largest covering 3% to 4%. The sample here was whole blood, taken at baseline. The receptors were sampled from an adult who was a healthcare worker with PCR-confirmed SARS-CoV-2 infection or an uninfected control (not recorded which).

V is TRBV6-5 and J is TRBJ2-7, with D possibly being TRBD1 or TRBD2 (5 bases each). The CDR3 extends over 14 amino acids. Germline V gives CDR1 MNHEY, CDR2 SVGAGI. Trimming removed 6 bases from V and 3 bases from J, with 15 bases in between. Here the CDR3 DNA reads TGTGCCAGCAGCCGGGACCTTCCGGACTACGAGCAGTACTTC. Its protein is CASSRDLPDYEQYF.

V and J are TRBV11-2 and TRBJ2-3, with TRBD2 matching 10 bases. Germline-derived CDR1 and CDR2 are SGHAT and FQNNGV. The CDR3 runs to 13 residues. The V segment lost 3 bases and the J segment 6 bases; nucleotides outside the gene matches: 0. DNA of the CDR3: TGTGCCAGCAGCTTTAGCGGGAGGGATACGCAGTATTTT. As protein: CASSFSGRDTQYF.

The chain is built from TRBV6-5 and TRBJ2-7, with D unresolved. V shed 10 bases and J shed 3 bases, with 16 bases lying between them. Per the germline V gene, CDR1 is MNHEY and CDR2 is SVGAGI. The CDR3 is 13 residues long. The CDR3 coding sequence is TGTGCCACTCAACCACCTAGTAACTACGAGCAGTACTTC. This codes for CATQPPSNYEQYF.

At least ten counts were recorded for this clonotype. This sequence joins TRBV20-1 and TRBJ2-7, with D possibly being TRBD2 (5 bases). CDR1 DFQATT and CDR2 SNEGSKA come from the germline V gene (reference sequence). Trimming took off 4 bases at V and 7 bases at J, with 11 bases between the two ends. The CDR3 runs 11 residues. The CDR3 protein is CSAKEVREQYF. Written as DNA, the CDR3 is TGCAGTGCTAAGGAGGTTCGGGAGCAGTACTTC.

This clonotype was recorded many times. In DNA, the CDR3 is TGTGCCAGCAGCTTGAGACGAGGGCGCGGAACTAATGAAAAACTGTTTTTT. This encodes CASSLRRGRGTNEKLFF. V and J are TRBV5-5 and TRBJ1-4; no clear D gene. Germline V CDR1 and CDR2: SGHKS, YYEKEE (reference sequence). The V end was cut by 1 base, the J end by 1 base, with 14 bases between. This CDR3 comprises 17 residues.

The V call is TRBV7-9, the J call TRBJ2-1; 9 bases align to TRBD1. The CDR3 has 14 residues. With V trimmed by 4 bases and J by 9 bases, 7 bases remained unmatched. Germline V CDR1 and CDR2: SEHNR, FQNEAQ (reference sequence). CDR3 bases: TGTGCCAGCAGCTCGGGACAGGGCTTCAGTGAGCAGTTCTTC. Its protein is CASSSGQGFSEQFF. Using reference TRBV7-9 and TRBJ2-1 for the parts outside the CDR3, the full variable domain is DTGVSQNPRHKITKRGQNVTFRCDPISEHNRLYWYRQTLGQGPEFLTYFQNEAQLEKSRLLSDRFSAERPKGSFSTLEIQRTEQGDSAMYLCASSSGQGFSEQFFGPGTRLTVL.

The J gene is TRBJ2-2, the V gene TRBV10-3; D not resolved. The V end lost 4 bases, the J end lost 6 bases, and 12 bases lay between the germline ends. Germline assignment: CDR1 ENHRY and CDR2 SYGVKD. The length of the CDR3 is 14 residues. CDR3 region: CAISVDKPAGELFF. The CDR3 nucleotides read TGTGCCATCAGTGTAGATAAGCCAGCCGGGGAGCTGTTTTTT.

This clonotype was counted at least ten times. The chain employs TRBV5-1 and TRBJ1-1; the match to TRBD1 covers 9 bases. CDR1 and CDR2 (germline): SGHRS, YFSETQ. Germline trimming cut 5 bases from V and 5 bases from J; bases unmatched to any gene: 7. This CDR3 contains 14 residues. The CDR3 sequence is CASSTGQGHTEAFF. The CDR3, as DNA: TGCGCCAGCAGTACGGGACAGGGCCATACTGAAGCTTTCTTT.

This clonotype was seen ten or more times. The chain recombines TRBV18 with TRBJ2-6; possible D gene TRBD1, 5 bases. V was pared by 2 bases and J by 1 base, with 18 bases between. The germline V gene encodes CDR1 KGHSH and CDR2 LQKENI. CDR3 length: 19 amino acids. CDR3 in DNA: TGTGCCAGCTCACCATTTATCGACAGCACCTATTCTGGGGCCAACGTCCTGACTTTC. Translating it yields CASSPFIDSTYSGANVLTF.

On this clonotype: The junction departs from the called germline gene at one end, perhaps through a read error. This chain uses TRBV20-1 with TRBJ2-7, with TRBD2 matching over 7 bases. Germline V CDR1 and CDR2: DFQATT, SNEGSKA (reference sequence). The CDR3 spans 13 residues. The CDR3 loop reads CSARVGLSSGITF. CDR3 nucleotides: TGCAGTGCTAGAGTAGGGTTATCGAGCGGGATCACCTTC.

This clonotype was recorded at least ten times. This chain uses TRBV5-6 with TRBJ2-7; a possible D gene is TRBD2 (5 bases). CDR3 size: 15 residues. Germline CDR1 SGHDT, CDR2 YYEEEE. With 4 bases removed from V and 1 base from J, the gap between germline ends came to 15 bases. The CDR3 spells CASSPNPGISYEQYF. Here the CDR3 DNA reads TGTGCCAGCAGCCCCAATCCCGGGATTTCCTACGAGCAGTACTTC.

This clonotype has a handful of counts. The CDR3 is CASSPRPTDTQYF. CDR3 nucleotide sequence: TGTGCCAGCAGCCCGAGACCAACAGATACGCAGTATTTT. The chain employs TRBV9 and TRBJ2-3; D gene ambiguous. CDR1 is SGDLS and CDR2 is YYNGEE in the germline V gene. Trimming removed 4 bases at V and 3 bases at J, with 9 bases between. This CDR3 region has 13 residues. Supplemented by reference TRBV9 and TRBJ2-3, the full variable domain reads DSGVTQTPKHLITATGQRVTLRCSPRSGDLSVYWYQQSLDQGLQFLIQYYNGEERAKGNILERFSAQQFPDLHSELNLSSLELGDSALYFCASSPRPTDTQYFGPGTRLTVL.

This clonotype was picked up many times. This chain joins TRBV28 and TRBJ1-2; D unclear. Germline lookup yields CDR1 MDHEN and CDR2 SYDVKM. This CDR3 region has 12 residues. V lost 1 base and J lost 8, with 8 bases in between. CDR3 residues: CASSLSEGGYTF. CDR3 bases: TGTGCCAGCAGTTTATCAGAAGGCGGCTACACCTTC.

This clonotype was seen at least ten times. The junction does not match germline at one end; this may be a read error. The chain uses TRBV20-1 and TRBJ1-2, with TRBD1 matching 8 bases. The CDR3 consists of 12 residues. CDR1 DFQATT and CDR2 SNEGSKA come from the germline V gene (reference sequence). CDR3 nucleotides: TGCAGTGCTAGCGGGGGACGACAGGGGCTGGCCTTC. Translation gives CSASGGRQGLAF.

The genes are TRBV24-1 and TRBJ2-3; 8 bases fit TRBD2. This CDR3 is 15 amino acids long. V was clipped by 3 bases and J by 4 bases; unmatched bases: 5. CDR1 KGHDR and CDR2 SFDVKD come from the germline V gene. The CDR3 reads CATSDRLANSDTQYF. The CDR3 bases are TGTGCCACCAGTGATCGACTAGCGAACTCAGATACGCAGTATTTT.

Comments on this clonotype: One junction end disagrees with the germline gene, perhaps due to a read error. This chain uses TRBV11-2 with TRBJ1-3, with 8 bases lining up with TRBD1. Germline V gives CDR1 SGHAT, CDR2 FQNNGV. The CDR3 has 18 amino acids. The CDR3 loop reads CASSSGTGRRSSENTIYF. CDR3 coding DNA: TGTGCCAGCAGCTCGGGGACAGGTCGCCGAAGCTCTGAAAACACCATATATTTT.

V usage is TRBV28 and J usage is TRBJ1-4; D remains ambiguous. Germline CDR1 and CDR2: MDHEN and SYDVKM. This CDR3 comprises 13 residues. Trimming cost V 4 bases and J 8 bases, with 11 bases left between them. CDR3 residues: CASSSEMEEKLFF. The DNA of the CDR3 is TGTGCCAGCAGTTCCGAGATGGAGGAAAAACTGTTTTTT.

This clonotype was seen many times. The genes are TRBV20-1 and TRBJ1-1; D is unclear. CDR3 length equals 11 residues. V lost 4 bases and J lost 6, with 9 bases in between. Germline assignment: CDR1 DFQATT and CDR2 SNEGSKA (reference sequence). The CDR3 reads CSANEWPEAFF. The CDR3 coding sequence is TGCAGTGCTAACGAGTGGCCTGAAGCTTTCTTT.

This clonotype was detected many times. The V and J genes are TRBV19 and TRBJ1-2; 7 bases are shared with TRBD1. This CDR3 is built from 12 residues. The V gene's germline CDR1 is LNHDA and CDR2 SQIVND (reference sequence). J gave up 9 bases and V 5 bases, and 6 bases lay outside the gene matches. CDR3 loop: CASSPATGSYTF. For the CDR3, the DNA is TGTGCCAGTAGTCCTGCGACAGGGAGCTACACCTTC.

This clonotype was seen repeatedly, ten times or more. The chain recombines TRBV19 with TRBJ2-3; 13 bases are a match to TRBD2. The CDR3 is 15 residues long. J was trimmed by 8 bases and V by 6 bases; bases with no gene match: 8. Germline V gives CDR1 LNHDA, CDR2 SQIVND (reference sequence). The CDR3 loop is CASRPTSGREGTQYF. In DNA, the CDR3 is TGTGCCAGTAGACCTACTAGCGGGAGGGAAGGTACGCAGTATTTT.

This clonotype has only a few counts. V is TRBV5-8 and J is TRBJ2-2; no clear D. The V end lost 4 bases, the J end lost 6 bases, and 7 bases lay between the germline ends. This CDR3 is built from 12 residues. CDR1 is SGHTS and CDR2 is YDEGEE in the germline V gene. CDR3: CASSLSPGELFF. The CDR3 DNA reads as TGTGCCAGCAGCCTTAGCCCCGGGGAGCTGTTTTTT.

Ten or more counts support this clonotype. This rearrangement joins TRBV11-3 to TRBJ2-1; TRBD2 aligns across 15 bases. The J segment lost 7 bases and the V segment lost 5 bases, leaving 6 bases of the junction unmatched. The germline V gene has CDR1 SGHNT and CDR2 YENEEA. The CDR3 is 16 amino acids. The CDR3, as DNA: TGTGCCAGCAGCCCCCAGGGACTAGCGGGAGGAAATGAGCAGTTCTTC. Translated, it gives CASSPQGLAGGNEQFF.

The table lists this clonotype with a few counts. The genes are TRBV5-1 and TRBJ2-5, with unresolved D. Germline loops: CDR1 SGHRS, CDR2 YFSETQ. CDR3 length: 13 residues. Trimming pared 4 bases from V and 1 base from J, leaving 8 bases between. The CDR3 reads CASSIVRQETQYF. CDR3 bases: TGCGCCAGCAGCATAGTCCGCCAAGAGACCCAGTACTTC.

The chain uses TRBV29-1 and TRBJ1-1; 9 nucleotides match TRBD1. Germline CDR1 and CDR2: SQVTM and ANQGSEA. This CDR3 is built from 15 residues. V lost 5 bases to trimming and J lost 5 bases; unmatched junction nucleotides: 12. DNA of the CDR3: TGCAGCGTTCCCATTACCGGGACAGGGTTAACTGAAGCTTTCTTT. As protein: CSVPITGTGLTEAFF. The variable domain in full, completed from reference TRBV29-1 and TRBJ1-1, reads SAVISQKPSRDICQRGTSLTIQCQVDSQVTMMFWYRQQPGQSLTLIATANQGSEATYESGFVIDKFPISRPNLTFSTLTVSNMSPEDSSIYLCSVPITGTGLTEAFFGQGTRLTVV.